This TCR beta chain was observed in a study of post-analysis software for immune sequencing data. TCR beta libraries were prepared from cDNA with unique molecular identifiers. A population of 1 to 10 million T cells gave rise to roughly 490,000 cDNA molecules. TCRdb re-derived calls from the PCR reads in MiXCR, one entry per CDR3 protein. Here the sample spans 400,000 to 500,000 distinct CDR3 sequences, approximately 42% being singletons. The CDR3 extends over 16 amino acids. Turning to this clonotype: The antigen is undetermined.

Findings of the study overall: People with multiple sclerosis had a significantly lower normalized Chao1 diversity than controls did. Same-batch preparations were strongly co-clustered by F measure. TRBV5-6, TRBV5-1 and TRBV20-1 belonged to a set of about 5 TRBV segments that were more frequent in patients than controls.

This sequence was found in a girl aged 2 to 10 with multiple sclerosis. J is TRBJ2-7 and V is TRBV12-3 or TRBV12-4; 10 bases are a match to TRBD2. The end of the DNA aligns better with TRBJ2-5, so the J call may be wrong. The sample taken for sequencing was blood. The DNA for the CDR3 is TGTGCCAGCAGTTTCCAAGCGGGGGGGGGAAAAGAGACCCAGTACTTC. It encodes CASSFQAGGGKETQYF.